The 8 T cell receptor beta chains in this list originate from one sample, sequenced in a study of cytomegalovirus exposure and HLA in healthy donors. The protocol was immunoSEQ multiplex PCR, while the TCRdb copy is restricted to in-frame clones and leaves out a portion. The profile shows about 60,000 clones, around 96% of them singletons. Specimen: PBMCs. The receptor source for this set is a man aged 18 to 30 in good health and CMV-seronegative.

In its sample, this clone was seen a few times. The chain employs TRBV6-1 and TRBJ2-3, with TRBD2 matching over 9 bases. Germline lookup yields CDR1 MNHNS and CDR2 SASEGT. The CDR3 loop spans 15 amino acids. V trimming: 8 bases; J trimming: 4 bases; junction bases outside the gene matches: 10. CDR3 sequence (DNA): TGTGCCAGCCGGTCGGCGGGAGGGGGGTCAGATACGCAGTATTTT. Encoded protein: CASRSAGGGSDTQYF.

The chain carries TRBV30 and TRBJ2-3; TRBD2 matches 7 bases. The length of the CDR3 is 22 residues. Germline CDR1 is GTSNPN and CDR2 is SVGIG (reference sequence). V shed 3 bases, J shed 8 bases, and the junction held 35 bases outside the gene matches. The CDR3 sequence: CAWSYPPRGTKFRAQGTSTQYF. DNA for the CDR3: TGTGCCTGGAGCTACCCCCCCCGCGGGACTAAGTTCCGGGCTCAGGGTACCAGTACGCAGTATTTT.

The CDR3 DNA reads as TGTGCCAGCAGCCCTAGCGGGCAAGAGACCCAGTACTTC. Translation: CASSPSGQETQYF. V gene TRBV7-9 combines with J gene TRBJ2-5, with 8 nucleotides matching TRBD2. CDR1 is SEHNR, CDR2 FQNEAQ, per germline (reference sequence). V lost 5 bases, J lost 2 bases, and 1 base stayed unmatched. This CDR3 has 13 residues.

The chain links TRBV7-2 to TRBJ2-1; 9 bases fit TRBD2. The V segment lost 0 bases and the J segment 8 bases; nucleotides outside the gene matches: 8. Germline loops: CDR1 SGHTA, CDR2 FQGNSA. The CDR3 loop spans 16 amino acids. The DNA of the CDR3 is TGTGCCAGCAGCTTAGCCTCCGGGACTAGCTTCTATGAGCAGTTCTTC. Translating it yields CASSLASGTSFYEQFF.

The V gene is TRBV5-1, the J gene TRBJ2-5; D gene unclear. V lost 1 base and J 5 bases, leaving 6 bases between the germline ends. This CDR3 is 12 amino acids long. Looked up from germline, CDR1 is SGHRS and CDR2 is YFSETQ. CDR3 region: CASSLSLETQYF. DNA of the CDR3: TGCGCCAGCAGCTTGTCTTTGGAGACCCAGTACTTC.

The V call is TRBV4-3, the J call TRBJ2-7; D perhaps matches TRBD2 (5 bases). V was shortened by 4 bases and J by 4 bases, with 17 bases between the two germline ends. This CDR3 has 15 amino acids. CDR1 and CDR2 (germline): LGHNA, YSLEER. The DNA of the CDR3 is TGCGCCAGCAGCCCAGCTGAGGGCCCAAGATACGAGCAGTACTTC. It codes for CASSPAEGPRYEQYF.

The rearrangement uses TRBV29-1 and TRBJ2-7, with D maybe TRBD1 (5 bases). Germline lookup yields CDR1 SQVTM and CDR2 ANQGSEA. There are 15 residues in the CDR3. The ends were cut back, 4 bases at V and 3 bases at J, with 19 bases in the middle. CDR3 loop: CSVGAFETVGYEQYF. The CDR3 coding sequence is TGCAGCGTTGGTGCGTTCGAGACAGTCGGCTACGAGCAGTACTTC.

The genes are TRBV30 and TRBJ2-1; the match to TRBD2 covers 12 bases. Germline assignment: CDR1 GTSNPN and CDR2 SVGIG (reference sequence). V gave up 2 bases and J gave up 7 bases; unmatched junction bases: 9. This CDR3 is built from 16 residues. The CDR3 is CAWSPSGRARLNEQFF. CDR3 in DNA: TGTGCCTGGAGTCCTAGCGGGAGGGCTCGCTTAAATGAGCAGTTCTTC. The whole variable domain, remainder taken from reference TRBV30 and TRBJ2-1, is SQTIHQWPATLVQPVGSPLSLECTVEGTSNPNLYWYRQAAGRGLQLLFYSVGIGQISSEVPQNLSASRPQDRQFILSSKKLLLSDSGFYLCAWSPSGRARLNEQFFGPGTRLTVL.